These 6 T cell receptor beta chains share one sample of origin, sequenced in a study of circulating CD8 cells and anti-PD-1 response in melanoma. TCR libraries were prepared from around 15 ng of total RNA with the QIAseq Immune Repertoire TCR panel. In TCRdb, the reads were re-called with MiXCR into one record per CDR3 protein. The profile shows about 350 distinct CDR3 sequences, 4.5% to 6% of them singletons. Sorting of live CD3+CD8+TCRalphabeta+ cells by PD-1 and/or TIGIT gave four subsets. The source was CD8+ T cells from PBMCs, collected at baseline or after one month of anti-PD-1 therapy (not recorded which). These receptors were taken from a human donor with melanoma.

In this sample, this clonotype turned up once. CDR3 residues: CASSSGQVYGYTF. The CDR3 region has the DNA TGTGCCAGCAGCTCAGGACAGGTCTATGGCTACACCTTC. V gene TRBV28 combines with J gene TRBJ1-2, with TRBD1 identical over 7 bases. The trim removed 6 bases at V and 4 bases at J, leaving 5 bases unmatched. CDR1 is MDHEN, CDR2 SYDVKM, per germline. CDR3 size: 13 residues.

This clonotype was seen more than once but under ten times. The chain links TRBV5-4 to TRBJ2-1; D is possibly TRBD1 (6 bases). The CDR3 is 16 amino acids. Trimming shortened V by 5 bases and J by 3 bases, and 18 bases separated the two germline ends. Germline-derived CDR1 and CDR2 are SGHNT and YYREEE (reference sequence). The CDR3 is CASSYLRDTDYNEQFF. For the CDR3, the DNA is TGTGCCAGCAGTTACCTCCGGGACACGGACTACAATGAGCAGTTCTTC.

The rearrangement joins TRBV20-1 to TRBJ2-1; TRBD1 matches 11 bases. The CDR3 runs to 15 residues. Looked up from germline, CDR1 is DFQATT and CDR2 is SNEGSKA (reference sequence). V shed 0 bases, J shed 9 bases, and the junction held 7 bases outside the gene matches. The CDR3 DNA reads TGCAGTGCTAGAGATCCCGGGACAGGGGGAGGTGAGCAGTTCTTC. This translates into CSARDPGTGGGEQFF.

Concerning this clonotype itself: This may be a read error, as it is one base from a much larger clone. The rearrangement links TRBV19 to TRBJ2-7; D is possibly TRBD1 or TRBD2 (5 bases each). Looked up from germline, CDR1 is LNHDA and CDR2 is SQIVND (reference sequence). The CDR3 loop spans 14 amino acids. The DNA for the CDR3 is TGTGCCGGTAGTATGGTGGGGGAGCCGAACGAGCAGTACTTC. Residues: CAGSMVGEPNEQYF.

This clonotype is labeled large. The V call is TRBV2, the J call TRBJ2-7; 8 nucleotides line up with TRBD2. The CDR3 sequence is 15 residues long. Germline CDR1 and CDR2: SNHLY and FYNNEI. V lost 3 bases, J lost 5 bases, and 9 bases stayed unmatched. CDR3 DNA: TGTGCCAGCAGTGAGCGGGGGGCCCTGGTGCACGAGCAGTACTTC. Encoded protein: CASSERGALVHEQYF.

This clonotype rates as large (0.1 to 1%). The rearrangement links TRBV7-9 to TRBJ2-7; TRBD1 might be the D (6 bases). Germline values: CDR1 SEHNR, CDR2 FQNEAQ (reference sequence). The CDR3 extends over 12 amino acids. V lost 4 bases to trimming and J lost 5 bases, with 9 bases between them. In DNA, the CDR3 is TGTGCCAGCAGCTCCCACAGGGACGAGCAGTACTTC. Translated: CASSSHRDEQYF.